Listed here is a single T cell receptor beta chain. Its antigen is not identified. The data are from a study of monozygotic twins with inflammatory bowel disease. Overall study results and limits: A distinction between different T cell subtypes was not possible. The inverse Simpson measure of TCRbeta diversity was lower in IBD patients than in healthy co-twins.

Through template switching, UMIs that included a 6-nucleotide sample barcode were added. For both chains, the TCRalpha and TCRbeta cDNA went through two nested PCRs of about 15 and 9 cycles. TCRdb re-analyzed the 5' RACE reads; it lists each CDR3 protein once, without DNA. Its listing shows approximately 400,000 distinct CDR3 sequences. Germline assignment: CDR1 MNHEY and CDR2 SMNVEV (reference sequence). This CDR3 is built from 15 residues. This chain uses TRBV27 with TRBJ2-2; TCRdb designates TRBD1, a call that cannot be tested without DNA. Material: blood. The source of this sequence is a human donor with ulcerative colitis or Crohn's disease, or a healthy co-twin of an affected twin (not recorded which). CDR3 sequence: CASSLSRVNTGELFF.